The 11 T cell receptor beta chains in this list originate from one sample, sequenced in a study of T-cell reconstitution after alpha-beta-depleted transplantation in children. TCRbeta library preparation incorporated unique molecular identifiers. One entry per CDR3 protein, called by TCRdb with MiXCR from the PCR reads. Of 300,000 to 400,000 distinct CDR3 sequences in the sample, 15% to 20% were seen once. Sequenced material: PBMCs, mostly from graft donor cells, taken 360 days after TCRalphabeta/CD19-depleted stem cell transplant. The receptors here all came from a male patient aged 2-10 years who had a stem cell transplant for acute lymphoblastic leukemia, so the T cells may come from the graft donor.

This clonotype has only a few counts. The chain carries TRBV4-1 and TRBJ2-1, with D unclear. The germline V gene has CDR1 MGHRA and CDR2 YSYEKL. The CDR3 consists of 13 residues. V was clipped by 0 bases and J by 12 bases, with 12 bases between them. The CDR3 reads CASSQEGLLGQFF. The CDR3 coding sequence is TGCGCCAGCAGCCAAGAGGGCCTATTGGGGCAGTTCTTC.

V and J are TRBV28 and TRBJ2-7, with TRBD1 matching over 11 bases. Germline V CDR1 and CDR2: MDHEN, SYDVKM. The CDR3 extends over 16 amino acids. The J segment lost 3 bases and the V segment lost 1 base, leaving 5 bases of the junction unmatched. The CDR3 bases are TGTGCCAGCAGTTTATTTGGGACAGGGGGTCTCTACGAGCAGTACTTC. Translating it yields CASSLFGTGGLYEQYF.

The V call is TRBV12-3 or TRBV12-4, the J call TRBJ1-3; no clear D. The CDR3 loop spans 17 amino acids. Trimming cost V 0 bases and J 3 bases, with 15 bases left between them. The CDR3 DNA sequence: TGTGCCAGCAGTTTAGCGATGCTCGGGAGCGGTGGAAACACCATATATTTT. As protein: CASSLAMLGSGGNTIYF.

This clonotype was seen more than once but under ten times. The chain links TRBV27 to TRBJ2-2; D may be TRBD1 (5 bases). Germline CDR1 is MNHEY and CDR2 is SMNVEV (reference sequence). The CDR3 extends over 18 amino acids. The V end lost 2 bases, the J end lost 3 bases, and 19 bases lay between the germline ends. The CDR3 DNA follows: TGTGCCAGCAGTTTAGTTGTGCCTCAGGCAGGGTACACCGGGGAGCTGTTTTTT. This translates into CASSLVVPQAGYTGELFF.

J is TRBJ2-3 and V is TRBV4-1; D unclear. Germline lookup yields CDR1 MGHRA and CDR2 YSYEKL. Trimming shortened V by 1 base and J by 2 bases, and 4 bases separated the two germline ends. There are 13 residues in the CDR3. CDR3 nucleotide sequence: TGCGCCAGCAGCCAAGTTCCCACAGATACGCAGTATTTT. This gives the protein CASSQVPTDTQYF.

This clonotype has a count of ten or more. The J gene is TRBJ2-2, the V gene TRBV7-2; no definite D call. The CDR3 is 12 residues long. The germline CDR1 and CDR2 sequences are SGHTA and FQGNSA. V was pared by 8 bases and J by 0 bases, with 4 bases between. In nucleotides, the CDR3 is TGTGCCAGCGGACCGAACACCGGGGAGCTGTTTTTT. Translated: CASGPNTGELFF.

The rearrangement uses TRBV2 and TRBJ2-3, with TRBD2 matching over 10 bases. Looked up from germline, CDR1 is SNHLY and CDR2 is FYNNEI. The CDR3 spans 17 residues. Losses at the gene ends were 6 bases for V and 3 bases for J; bases not matched to a gene: 12. CDR3: CASSLGLALEKTDTQYF. CDR3 coding DNA: TGTGCCAGCAGCCTGGGACTAGCGCTTGAAAAGACAGATACGCAGTATTTT.

In its sample, this clonotype was seen many times. V is TRBV7-2 and J is TRBJ2-7; tentatively, D is TRBD2 (5 bases). This CDR3 has 13 residues. Germline values: CDR1 SGHTA, CDR2 FQGNSA. Trimming took 10 bases from V and 0 from J, leaving 13 bases between them. The CDR3 sequence is CAILSDFSYEQYF. The CDR3 region has the DNA TGTGCCATCCTCTCGGACTTCTCCTACGAGCAGTACTTC.

This clonotype was counted ten times or more. V gene TRBV11-2 combines with J gene TRBJ2-3; 7 nucleotides match TRBD2. Unmatched junction bases numbered 13, after V lost 1 base and J lost 3 bases. CDR3 length: 18 residues. The germline CDR1 and CDR2 sequences are SGHAT and FQNNGV. The CDR3 DNA follows: TGTGCCAGCAGCTTAGTGAACGGGGGAGCCGGGAGGACAGATACGCAGTATTTT. Its translation is CASSLVNGGAGRTDTQYF.

The chain has TRBV6-5 and TRBJ2-5; 8 bases are a match to TRBD1. The CDR3 loop spans 15 amino acids. Unmatched junction bases numbered 7, after V lost 2 bases and J lost 5 bases. Germline V gene data show CDR1 as MNHEY and CDR2 as SVGAGI. The CDR3 sequence: CASSYGDRIVETQYF. The CDR3 DNA reads TGTGCCAGCAGTTACGGGGACAGGATAGTGGAGACCCAGTACTTC.

Only a few counts were recorded for this clonotype. The chain carries TRBV7-6 and TRBJ2-7; the D call may be TRBD1 or TRBD2 (5 bases each). From germline, CDR1 is SGHVS and CDR2 FNYEAQ. Trimming took 5 bases from V and 0 from J, leaving 11 bases between them. The CDR3 length is 14 residues. CDR3 protein: CASSPKGTSYEQYF. In DNA, the CDR3 is TGTGCCAGCAGCCCCAAGGGGACCTCCTACGAGCAGTACTTC.